The sequence of this TCR beta chain was determined in a study of cytomegalovirus exposure and HLA in healthy donors. Overall study results and limits: Across donors, most TCRs were seen rarely, yet some public ones were widespread.

On this clone: As yet, its antigen is unknown.

At collection, donors were nominally healthy, but unrecorded immune exposures were probable. Germline CDR1 MDHEN, CDR2 SYDVKM. The CDR3 has 16 amino acids. V lost 3 bases, J lost 4 bases, and 4 bases stayed unmatched. 60 Vbeta and 13 Jbeta primers were used in PCR. Some clones are missing from TCRdb's copy, which holds only in-frame ones; the method was immunoSEQ multiplex PCR. The sample yields more than 75,000 clones, under 80% seen once. The receptor was isolated from a man aged 35 to 55 in good health and CMV-seropositive. The sample was PBMCs. The V call is TRBV28, the J call TRBJ2-5, with 14 bases lining up with TRBD2. The CDR3 DNA follows: TGTGCCAGCAGTTTGGGACTAGCGGGGGCACTAGAGACCCAGTACTTC. It encodes CASSLGLAGALETQYF.